This T cell receptor (beta chain) was sequenced for a study of T-cell reconstitution after alpha-beta-depleted transplantation in children. Study outcomes and limitations: After transplant, at about two months, alpha-beta T cells were reportedly derived from several hundred expanded graft clones. After one year, T-cell counts and TCRbeta diversity mostly came from new T cells. Some patients showed high day-60 TCRbeta diversity, which derived from surviving recipient T cells and thymic progenitors.

The V and J ends lost 2 bases and 3 bases respectively, with 6 bases between them. There are 13 residues in the CDR3. Germline loops: CDR1 MNHEY, CDR2 SMNVEV (reference sequence). This clonotype was detected many times. The antigen remains undetermined. Unique molecular identifiers were incorporated into the prepared TCRbeta library. TCRdb reprocessed the PCR reads with MiXCR, giving one entry per CDR3 protein. This table holds 100,000 or so distinct CDR3 sequences, approximately 8% found once. Specimen: PBMCs, collected before TCRalphabeta/CD19-depleted stem cell transplant. This TCR was sampled from a boy aged 2 to 10 with acute lymphoblastic leukemia, due to receive a stem cell transplant. The rearrangement uses TRBV27 and TRBJ2-3; D not certain. In DNA form, the CDR3 reads TGTGCCAGCAGTTTACTACTGACAGATACGCAGTATTTT. It translates to CASSLLLTDTQYF.